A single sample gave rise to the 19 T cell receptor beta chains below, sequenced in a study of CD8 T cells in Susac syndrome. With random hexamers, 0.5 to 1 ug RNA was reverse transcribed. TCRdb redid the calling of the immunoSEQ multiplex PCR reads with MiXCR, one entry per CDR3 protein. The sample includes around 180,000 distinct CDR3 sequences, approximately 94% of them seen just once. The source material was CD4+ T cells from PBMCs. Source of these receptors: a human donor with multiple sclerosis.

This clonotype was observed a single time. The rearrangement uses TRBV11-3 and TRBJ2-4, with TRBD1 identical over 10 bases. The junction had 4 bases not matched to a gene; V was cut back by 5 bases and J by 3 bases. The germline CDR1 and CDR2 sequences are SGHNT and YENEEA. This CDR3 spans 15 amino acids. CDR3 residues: CASSPRTGGKNIQYF. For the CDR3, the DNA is TGTGCCAGCAGCCCCCGGACAGGGGGCAAAAACATTCAGTACTTC. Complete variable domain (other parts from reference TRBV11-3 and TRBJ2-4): EAGVVQSPRYKIIEKKQPVAFWCNPISGHNTLYWYLQNLGQGPELLIRYENEEAVDDSQLPKDRFSAERLKGVDSTLKIQPAELGDSAVYLCASSPRTGGKNIQYFGAGTRLSVL.

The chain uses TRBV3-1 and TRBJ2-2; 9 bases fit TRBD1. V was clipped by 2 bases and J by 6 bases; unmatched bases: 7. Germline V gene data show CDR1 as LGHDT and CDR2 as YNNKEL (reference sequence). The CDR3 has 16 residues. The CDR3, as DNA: TGTGCCAGCAGCCAACGACTACAGGGGGCGCCCGGGGAGCTGTTTTTT. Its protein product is CASSQRLQGAPGELFF.

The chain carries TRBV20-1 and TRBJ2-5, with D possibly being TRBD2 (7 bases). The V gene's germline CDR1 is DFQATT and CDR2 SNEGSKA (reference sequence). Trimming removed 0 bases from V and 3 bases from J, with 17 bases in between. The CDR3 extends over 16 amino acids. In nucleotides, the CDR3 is TGCAGTGCTAGAGAGCTTGTGGGGGGGCTGAAAGAGACCCAGTACTTC. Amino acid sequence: CSARELVGGLKETQYF.

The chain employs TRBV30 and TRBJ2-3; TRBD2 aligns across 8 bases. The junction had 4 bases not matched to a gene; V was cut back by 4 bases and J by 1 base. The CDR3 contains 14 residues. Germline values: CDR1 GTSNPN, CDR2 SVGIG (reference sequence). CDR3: CAWKGRGGTDTQYF. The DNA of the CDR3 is TGTGCCTGGAAGGGGCGGGGGGGCACAGATACGCAGTATTTT. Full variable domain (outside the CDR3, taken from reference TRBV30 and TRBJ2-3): SQTIHQWPATLVQPVGSPLSLECTVEGTSNPNLYWYRQAAGRGLQLLFYSVGIGQISSEVPQNLSASRPQDRQFILSSKKLLLSDSGFYLCAWKGRGGTDTQYFGPGTRLTVL.

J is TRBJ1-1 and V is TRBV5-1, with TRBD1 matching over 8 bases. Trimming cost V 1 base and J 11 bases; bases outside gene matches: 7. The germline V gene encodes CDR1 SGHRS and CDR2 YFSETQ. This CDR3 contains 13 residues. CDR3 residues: CASSLRDRDRAFF. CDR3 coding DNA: TGCGCCAGCAGCTTGCGTGACCGGGACAGGGCTTTCTTT.

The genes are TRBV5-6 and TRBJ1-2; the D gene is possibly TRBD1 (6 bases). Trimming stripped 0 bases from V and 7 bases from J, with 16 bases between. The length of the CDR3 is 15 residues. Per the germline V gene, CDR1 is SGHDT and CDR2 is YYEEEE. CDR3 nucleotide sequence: TGTGCCAGCAGCTTGGGGGCCACAGGGAGGAGTGGCTACACCTTC. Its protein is CASSLGATGRSGYTF.

This CDR3 is CAWSRGAGTGELFF. The DNA of the CDR3 is TGTGCCTGGAGCAGGGGGGCCGGCACCGGGGAGCTGTTTTTT. This sequence joins TRBV30 and TRBJ2-2, with D maybe TRBD1 (7 bases). Trimming shortened V by 3 bases and J by 4 bases, and 12 bases separated the two germline ends. Germline CDR1 and CDR2: GTSNPN and SVGIG (reference sequence). The CDR3 length is 14 residues.

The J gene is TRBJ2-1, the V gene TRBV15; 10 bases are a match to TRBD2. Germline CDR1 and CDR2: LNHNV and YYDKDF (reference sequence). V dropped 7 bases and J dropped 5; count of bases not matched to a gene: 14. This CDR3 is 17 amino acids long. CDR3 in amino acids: CATKGKAGGPGNNEQFF. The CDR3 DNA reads TGTGCCACCAAAGGCAAAGCGGGGGGGCCGGGAAACAATGAGCAGTTCTTC.

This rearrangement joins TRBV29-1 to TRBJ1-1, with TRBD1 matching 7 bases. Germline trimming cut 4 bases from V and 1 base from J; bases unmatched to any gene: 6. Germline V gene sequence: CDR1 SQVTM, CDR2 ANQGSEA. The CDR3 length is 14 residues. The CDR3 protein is CSVGSWTGNTEAFF. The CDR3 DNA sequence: TGCAGCGTTGGTTCCTGGACAGGGAACACTGAAGCTTTCTTT.

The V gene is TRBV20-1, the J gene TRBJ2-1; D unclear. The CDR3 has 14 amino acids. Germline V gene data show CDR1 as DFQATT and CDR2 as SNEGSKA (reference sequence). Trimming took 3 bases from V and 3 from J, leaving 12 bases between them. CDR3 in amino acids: CSARPPFRYNEQFF. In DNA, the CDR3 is TGCAGTGCTAGGCCCCCGTTCCGCTACAATGAGCAGTTCTTC.

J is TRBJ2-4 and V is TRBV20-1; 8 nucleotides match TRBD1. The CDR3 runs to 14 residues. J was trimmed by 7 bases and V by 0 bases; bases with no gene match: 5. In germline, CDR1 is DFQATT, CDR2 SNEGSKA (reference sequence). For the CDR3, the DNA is TGCAGTGCTAGAGACGACAGGGGATTGAACATTCAGTACTTC. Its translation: CSARDDRGLNIQYF.

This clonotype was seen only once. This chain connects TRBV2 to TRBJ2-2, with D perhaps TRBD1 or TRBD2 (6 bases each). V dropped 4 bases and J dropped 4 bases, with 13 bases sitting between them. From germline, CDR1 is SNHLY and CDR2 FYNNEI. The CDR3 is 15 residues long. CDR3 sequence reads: CASSARGAGTGELFF. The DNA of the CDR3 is TGTGCCAGCAGTGCGAGGGGGGCGGGCACCGGGGAGCTGTTTTTT.

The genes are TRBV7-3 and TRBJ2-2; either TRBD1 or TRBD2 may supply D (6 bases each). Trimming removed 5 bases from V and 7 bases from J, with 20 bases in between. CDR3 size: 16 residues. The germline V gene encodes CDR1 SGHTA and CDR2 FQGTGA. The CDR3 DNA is TGTGCCAGCAGCCCCCGGGGGCTTGCTGGCCGCGGGGAGCTGTTTTTT. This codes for CASSPRGLAGRGELFF.

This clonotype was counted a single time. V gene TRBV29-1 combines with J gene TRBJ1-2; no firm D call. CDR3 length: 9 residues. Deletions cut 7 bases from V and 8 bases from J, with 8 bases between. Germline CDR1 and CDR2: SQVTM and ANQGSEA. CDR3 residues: CSATGGYTF. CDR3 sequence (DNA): TGCAGCGCCACCGGGGGCTACACCTTC.

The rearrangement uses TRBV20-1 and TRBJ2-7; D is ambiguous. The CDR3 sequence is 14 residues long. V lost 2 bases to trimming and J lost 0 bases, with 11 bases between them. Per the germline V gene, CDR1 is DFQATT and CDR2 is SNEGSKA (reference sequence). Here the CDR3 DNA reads TGCAGTGCTAGAACAGCGACCGGCTCCTACGAGCAGTACTTC. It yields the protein CSARTATGSYEQYF.

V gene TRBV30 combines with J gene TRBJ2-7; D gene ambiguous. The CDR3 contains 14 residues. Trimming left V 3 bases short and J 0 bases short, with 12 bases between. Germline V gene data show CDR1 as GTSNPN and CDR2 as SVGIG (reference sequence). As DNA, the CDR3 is TGTGCCTGGAGCAGGCCGCCGCGCTCCTACGAGCAGTACTTC. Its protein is CAWSRPPRSYEQYF.

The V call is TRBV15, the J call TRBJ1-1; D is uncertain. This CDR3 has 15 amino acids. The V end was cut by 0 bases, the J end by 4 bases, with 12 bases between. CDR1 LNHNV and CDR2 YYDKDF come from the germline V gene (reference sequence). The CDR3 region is CATSRDQVSGTEAFF. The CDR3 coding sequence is TGTGCCACCAGCAGAGATCAGGTCTCCGGCACTGAAGCTTTCTTT.

In nucleotides, the CDR3 is TGTGCCAGCAGCTTAGAGCTAAGCGAACACTATGGCTACACCTTC. As protein: CASSLELSEHYGYTF. V usage is TRBV7-2 and J usage is TRBJ1-2; D call uncertain. This CDR3 has 15 amino acids. Germline lookup yields CDR1 SGHTA and CDR2 FQGNSA. The germline V and J ends were trimmed by 1 base and 3 bases, with 12 bases remaining between them. The full variable domain, rest sourced from reference TRBV7-2 and TRBJ1-2, is GAGVSQSPSNKVTEKGKDVELRCDPISGHTALYWYRQSLGQGLEFLIYFQGNSAPDKSGLPSDRFSAERTGGSVSTLTIQRTQQEDSAVYLCASSLELSEHYGYTFGSGTRLTVV.

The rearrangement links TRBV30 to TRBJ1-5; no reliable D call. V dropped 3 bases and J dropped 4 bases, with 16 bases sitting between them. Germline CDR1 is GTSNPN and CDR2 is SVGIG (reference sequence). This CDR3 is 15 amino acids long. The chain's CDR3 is CAWRTPNLGNQPQHF. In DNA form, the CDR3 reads TGTGCCTGGAGGACCCCTAACTTGGGGAATCAGCCCCAGCATTTT.